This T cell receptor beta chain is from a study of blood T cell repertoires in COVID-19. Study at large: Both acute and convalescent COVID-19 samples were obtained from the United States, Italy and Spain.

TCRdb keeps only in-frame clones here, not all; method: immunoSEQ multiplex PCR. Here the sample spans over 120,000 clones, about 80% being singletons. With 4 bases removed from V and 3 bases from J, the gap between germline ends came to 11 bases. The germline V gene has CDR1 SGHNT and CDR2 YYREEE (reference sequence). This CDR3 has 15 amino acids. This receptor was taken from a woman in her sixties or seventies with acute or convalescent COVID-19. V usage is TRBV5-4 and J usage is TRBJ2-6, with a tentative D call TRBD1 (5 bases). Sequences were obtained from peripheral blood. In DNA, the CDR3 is TGTGCCAGCAGCCCCCAGGGCGGTGGGGCCAACGTCCTGACTTTC. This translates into CASSPQGGGANVLTF.